This TCR beta chain is from a study of post-analysis software for immune sequencing data. TCR beta cDNA libraries had unique molecular identifiers. TCRdb processed the PCR reads anew with MiXCR; each CDR3 protein has one entry. The sample has roughly 600,000 distinct CDR3 sequences, about 40% seen once. With regard to this clonotype: The antigen remains undetermined.

Whole-study findings and limits: In patients, TRBV5-6, TRBV5-1 and TRBV20-1 belonged to five or six TRBV segments found more frequently than in controls.

This CDR3 has 15 residues. The germline gives CDR1 SGHRS, CDR2 YFSETQ. V lost 6 bases to trimming and J lost 0 bases, with 12 bases between them. The sample was blood. The clonotype comes from a girl aged 5-17 years with multiple sclerosis. The chain uses TRBV5-1 and TRBJ1-4, with D perhaps matching TRBD1 (5 bases). The CDR3 reads CASNSGTATNEKLFF. CDR3 in DNA: TGCGCCAGCAACTCAGGGACTGCAACTAATGAAAAACTGTTTTTT.